The 23 T cell receptor beta chains reported below all come from one sample, sequenced in a study of breast tumors, draining lymph nodes, adjacent tissues. The lymph nodes were axillary draining lymph nodes from breast cancer patients. TCRdb passed the multiplex PCR reads through MiXCR, listing each CDR3 protein once. The repertoire holds more than 200,000 distinct CDR3 sequences, with roughly 32% as singletons. The sequencing sample was made of axillary lymph node tissue. Receptors originate from a female donor with breast cancer. Some clones in this sample may be carry-over from other donors' samples.

This clonotype occurred many times. The genes are TRBV6-1 and TRBJ2-2, with 7 bases that match TRBD2. The trim removed 6 bases at V and 1 base at J, leaving 8 bases unmatched. This CDR3 has 16 amino acids. In germline, CDR1 is MNHNS, CDR2 SASEGT. In DNA form, the CDR3 reads TGTGCCAGCAGATCCAGCGGGATGGGGAACACCGGGGAGCTGTTTTTT. It translates to CASRSSGMGNTGELFF.

About this clonotype itself: A much larger clone is a single base away; this may be a read error. Here the CDR3 omits its conserved ending phenylalanine or tryptophan, so a read error is the likely source. This chain connects TRBV27 to TRBJ2-5; D gene uncertain. The ends were cut back, 11 bases at V and 0 bases at J, with 1 base in the middle. In germline, CDR1 is MNHEY, CDR2 SMNVEV (reference sequence). The CDR3 covers 9 residues. CDR3 DNA sequence: TGTGCCGACCAAGAGACCCAGTACTCC. This sequence encodes CADQETQYS.

Remarks on this clonotype: A read error is possible here, since a much larger clone lies one base away. The chain employs TRBV6-1 and TRBJ2-7, with 8 positions matching TRBD2. CDR3 size: 13 residues. Per the germline V gene, CDR1 is MNHNS and CDR2 is SASEGT. Trimming cost V 5 bases and J 4 bases; bases outside gene matches: 4. The CDR3 coding sequence is TGTGCCAGCAGTCAGGGCGGGAGGTACGAGCAGTACTTC. Translating gives CASSQGGRYEQYF.

This clonotype has ten or more counts. This chain joins TRBV11-3 and TRBJ1-4; the D gene is possibly TRBD1 (6 bases). The CDR3 runs 13 residues. Germline V lookup: CDR1 SGHNT, CDR2 YENEEA. The germline V and J ends were trimmed by 7 bases and 7 bases, with 13 bases remaining between them. The CDR3 nucleotides read TGTGCCAGCAAGGGGGGCCAGAGTGAAAAACTGTTTTTT. Translating gives CASKGGQSEKLFF.

This clonotype was seen at least ten times. The chain has TRBV7-8 and TRBJ1-4, with 10 positions matching TRBD1. V was clipped by 5 bases and J by 6 bases; unmatched bases: 15. CDR3 length: 18 residues. CDR1 and CDR2 (germline): SGHVS, FQNEAQ. The CDR3 DNA reads as TGTGCCAGCAGCCTGGAGACAGGGGGCGGGCTACTTCATGAAAAACTGTTTTTT. It specifies CASSLETGGGLLHEKLFF.

In this sample, this clonotype turned up many times. This chain uses TRBV9 with TRBJ1-4, with 9 bases that match TRBD1. Germline V gene sequence: CDR1 SGDLS, CDR2 YYNGEE. The CDR3 is made up of 15 amino acids. The junction had 5 bases not matched to a gene; V was cut back by 0 bases and J by 8 bases. This chain's CDR3 is CASSVGTGVGEKLFF. The CDR3 nucleotides are TGTGCCAGCAGCGTAGGGACAGGGGTTGGCGAAAAACTGTTTTTT.

In this sample, this clonotype turned up a few times. The genes are TRBV5-1 and TRBJ2-7; D unresolved. Germline CDR1 SGHRS, CDR2 YFSETQ. The CDR3 length is 15 residues. V gave up 0 bases and J gave up 5 bases, with 15 bases separating them. As DNA, the CDR3 is TGCGCCAGCAGCTTGGGGGTGGTGTCAACCGACGAGCAGTACTTC. It translates to CASSLGVVSTDEQYF.

In regard to this clonotype: Here the CDR3 omits its conserved ending phenylalanine or tryptophan, so a read error is the likely source. The CDR3 nucleotides are TGCAGTGCTGCCCGACTAGCGGGTCCCTCCGAGCAGTACCTC. Its protein product is CSAARLAGPSEQYL. The chain has TRBV20-1 and TRBJ2-7; 10 positions match TRBD2. CDR1 and CDR2 (germline): DFQATT, SNEGSKA (reference sequence). This CDR3 contains 14 residues. V shed 5 bases and J 6 bases; nucleotides not matched to a gene: 10.

This clonotype has only a few counts. The chain carries TRBV12-3 or TRBV12-4 and TRBJ2-5; 7 positions agree with TRBD1. After removal of 1 base from V and 4 bases from J, the junction contained 3 bases not matched to a gene. This CDR3 region has 14 residues. CDR3 sequence: CASSLEGGLETQYF. The CDR3 DNA sequence: TGTGCCAGCAGTTTAGAAGGGGGCCTAGAGACCCAGTACTTC.

This clonotype was detected only once. The chain recombines TRBV20-1 with TRBJ2-5; 8 bases match TRBD2. Losses at the gene ends were 1 base for V and 5 bases for J; bases not matched to a gene: 9. The CDR3 length is 15 residues. Germline CDR1 DFQATT, CDR2 SNEGSKA (reference sequence). The CDR3 region has the DNA TGCAGTGCTAGAGCTCTTAGCGGGAATCTGGAGACCCAGTACTTC. Its protein is CSARALSGNLETQYF.

This clonotype was counted at least ten times. The chain uses TRBV4-2 and TRBJ2-7; 7 nucleotides line up with TRBD2. With 3 bases clipped from V and 0 bases from J, the junction kept 2 bases outside the gene matches. CDR3 size: 14 residues. Per the germline V gene, CDR1 is LGHNA and CDR2 is YNFKEQ. The CDR3 coding sequence is TGTGCCAGCAGCCAGGGACTACCCTCCTACGAGCAGTACTTC. As protein: CASSQGLPSYEQYF.

A remark on this clonotype: One end of the junction does not line up with germline, which may come from a read error. The chain is built from TRBV6-2 or TRBV6-3 and TRBJ2-2, with TRBD2 identical over 8 bases. The CDR3 covers 16 residues. CDR1 is MNHEY, CDR2 SVGEGT, per germline. CDR3 sequence (DNA): TGTGCCACCTCATTACCACGGCGGGAGGTCTTCGGGGGGCTGTTTTTT. This gives the protein CATSLPRREVFGGLFF.

The V and J genes are TRBV20-1 and TRBJ1-5; 9 bases fit TRBD1. With 5 bases clipped from V and 5 bases from J, the junction kept 10 bases outside the gene matches. Looked up from germline, CDR1 is DFQATT and CDR2 is SNEGSKA (reference sequence). The CDR3 totals 15 residues. In DNA, the CDR3 is TGCAGTGCTGCGCGTACGACAGGGGGAGATCAGCCCCAGCATTTT. Protein: CSAARTTGGDQPQHF.

This clonotype was observed a few times. The gene calls are TRBV6-1 and TRBJ1-4; 9 bases fit TRBD1. V lost 5 bases, J lost 7 bases, and 11 bases stayed unmatched. CDR1 is MNHNS and CDR2 is SASEGT in the germline V gene. CDR3 size: 16 residues. The DNA for the CDR3 is TGTGCCAGCAGTCAACGCTCCGGGACAGGGAGTGAAAAACTGTTTTTT. Its translation: CASSQRSGTGSEKLFF.

This clonotype was observed many times. The V call is TRBV3-1, the J call TRBJ1-5; 7 bases fit TRBD1. This CDR3 is built from 15 residues. The V segment lost 0 bases and the J segment 4 bases; nucleotides outside the gene matches: 3. CDR1 is LGHDT, CDR2 YNNKEL, per germline (reference sequence). The CDR3 nucleotides are TGTGCCAGCAGCCAAGAACAGGGGACAAATCAGCCCCAGCATTTT. Translated, it gives CASSQEQGTNQPQHF. The whole variable domain, filled in from reference TRBV3-1 and TRBJ1-5, reads DTAVSQTPKYLVTQMGNDKSIKCEQNLGHDTMYWYKQDSKKFLKIMFSYNNKELIINETVPNRFSPKSPDKAHLNLHINSLELGDSAVYFCASSQEQGTNQPQHFGDGTRLSIL.

The rearrangement uses TRBV20-1 and TRBJ1-5; TRBD1 might be the D (5 bases). The V end lost 7 bases, the J end lost 2 bases, and 12 bases lay between the germline ends. The germline gives CDR1 DFQATT, CDR2 SNEGSKA (reference sequence). The CDR3 runs to 13 residues. The CDR3 region has the DNA TGCAGTGACCCGGGACCGGGCAATCAGCCCCAGCATTTT. It encodes CSDPGPGNQPQHF.

This clonotype appeared many times. This chain connects TRBV2 to TRBJ2-1; 12 bases align to TRBD2. The CDR3 spans 15 residues. With V trimmed by 4 bases and J by 6 bases, 4 bases remained unmatched. The V gene's germline CDR1 is SNHLY and CDR2 FYNNEI. Here the CDR3 DNA reads TGTGCCAGCAGTGGACTAGCGGGAGTTACCAATGAGCAGTTCTTC. Encoded protein: CASSGLAGVTNEQFF.

There are many counts of this clonotype. The rearrangement joins TRBV10-3 to TRBJ2-7, with 9 bases lining up with TRBD2. Germline assignment: CDR1 ENHRY and CDR2 SYGVKD. CDR3 length: 17 residues. Trimming removed 6 bases from V and 4 bases from J; junction bases left unmatched: 16. The CDR3 here is CAISLNRGSGRRYEQYF. Here the CDR3 DNA reads TGTGCCATCAGCCTAAACAGGGGCAGCGGGAGGCGGTACGAGCAGTACTTC.

This clonotype was picked up a small number of times. CDR3 region: CASRGQANTEAFF. The CDR3 DNA is TGTGCCAGCAGGGGACAGGCGAACACTGAAGCTTTCTTT. The rearrangement uses TRBV7-3 and TRBJ1-1; 8 bases align to TRBD1. Germline CDR1 SGHTA, CDR2 FQGTGA. This CDR3 region has 13 residues. Germline trimming cut 6 bases from V and 1 base from J; bases unmatched to any gene: 1.

This clonotype has at least ten counts. CDR3 nucleotides: TGTGCCAGCAGTCCCCCAGGGGGAAATACCTACGAGCAGTACTTC. Its protein is CASSPPGGNTYEQYF. The V call is TRBV6-6, the J call TRBJ2-7; 7 nucleotides match TRBD1. This CDR3 comprises 15 residues. Looked up from germline, CDR1 is MNHNY and CDR2 is SVGAGI (reference sequence). With V trimmed by 5 bases and J by 2 bases, 9 bases remained unmatched.

In regard to this clonotype: This may arise from a read error, as a much more abundant clone is one base away. The V and J genes are TRBV13 and TRBJ2-2, with D uncertain. Germline values: CDR1 PRHDT, CDR2 FYEKMQ (reference sequence). The CDR3 spans 13 residues. Trimming cost V 3 bases and J 3 bases, with 5 bases left between them. The CDR3, as DNA: TGTGCCAGCAGCTTTCCGCACACCGGGGAGCTGTTTTTT. Encoded protein: CASSFPHTGELFF.

This clonotype has at least ten counts. The genes are TRBV3-1 and TRBJ1-5; D ambiguous. This CDR3 region has 12 residues. V lost 5 bases to trimming and J lost 4 bases, with 6 bases between them. Per germline, CDR1 LGHDT and CDR2 YNNKEL (reference sequence). CDR3: CASSLRNQPQHF. The DNA for the CDR3 is TGTGCCAGCAGCTTACGAAATCAGCCCCAGCATTTT.

This clonotype was counted between two and nine times. One base away lies a much larger clone, so this may be a sequencing read error. This sequence joins TRBV7-9 and TRBJ1-5; unclear D gene. There are 16 residues in the CDR3. V shed 4 bases and J shed 4 bases, with 17 bases lying between them. CDR1 is SEHNR and CDR2 is FQNEAQ in the germline V gene (reference sequence). The CDR3 bases are TGTGCCAGCAGCTCCTATGGCAGATCAGGAAATCAGCCCCAGCATTTT. Translated, it gives CASSSYGRSGNQPQHF.